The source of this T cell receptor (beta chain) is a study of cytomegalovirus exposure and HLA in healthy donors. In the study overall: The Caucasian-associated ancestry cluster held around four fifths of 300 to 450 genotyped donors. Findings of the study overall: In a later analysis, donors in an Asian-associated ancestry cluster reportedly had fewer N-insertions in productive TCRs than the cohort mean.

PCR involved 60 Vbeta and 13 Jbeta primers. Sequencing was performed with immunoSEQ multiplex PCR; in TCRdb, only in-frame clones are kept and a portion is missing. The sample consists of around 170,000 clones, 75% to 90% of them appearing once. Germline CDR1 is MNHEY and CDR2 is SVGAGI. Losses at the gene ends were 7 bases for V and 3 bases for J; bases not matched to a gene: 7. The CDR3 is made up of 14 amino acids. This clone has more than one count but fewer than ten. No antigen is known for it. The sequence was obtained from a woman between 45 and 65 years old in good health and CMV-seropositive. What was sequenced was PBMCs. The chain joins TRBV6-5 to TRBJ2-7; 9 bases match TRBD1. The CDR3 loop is CASTPGQGIYEQYF. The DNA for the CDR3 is TGTGCCAGCACCCCGGGACAGGGCATCTACGAGCAGTACTTC.